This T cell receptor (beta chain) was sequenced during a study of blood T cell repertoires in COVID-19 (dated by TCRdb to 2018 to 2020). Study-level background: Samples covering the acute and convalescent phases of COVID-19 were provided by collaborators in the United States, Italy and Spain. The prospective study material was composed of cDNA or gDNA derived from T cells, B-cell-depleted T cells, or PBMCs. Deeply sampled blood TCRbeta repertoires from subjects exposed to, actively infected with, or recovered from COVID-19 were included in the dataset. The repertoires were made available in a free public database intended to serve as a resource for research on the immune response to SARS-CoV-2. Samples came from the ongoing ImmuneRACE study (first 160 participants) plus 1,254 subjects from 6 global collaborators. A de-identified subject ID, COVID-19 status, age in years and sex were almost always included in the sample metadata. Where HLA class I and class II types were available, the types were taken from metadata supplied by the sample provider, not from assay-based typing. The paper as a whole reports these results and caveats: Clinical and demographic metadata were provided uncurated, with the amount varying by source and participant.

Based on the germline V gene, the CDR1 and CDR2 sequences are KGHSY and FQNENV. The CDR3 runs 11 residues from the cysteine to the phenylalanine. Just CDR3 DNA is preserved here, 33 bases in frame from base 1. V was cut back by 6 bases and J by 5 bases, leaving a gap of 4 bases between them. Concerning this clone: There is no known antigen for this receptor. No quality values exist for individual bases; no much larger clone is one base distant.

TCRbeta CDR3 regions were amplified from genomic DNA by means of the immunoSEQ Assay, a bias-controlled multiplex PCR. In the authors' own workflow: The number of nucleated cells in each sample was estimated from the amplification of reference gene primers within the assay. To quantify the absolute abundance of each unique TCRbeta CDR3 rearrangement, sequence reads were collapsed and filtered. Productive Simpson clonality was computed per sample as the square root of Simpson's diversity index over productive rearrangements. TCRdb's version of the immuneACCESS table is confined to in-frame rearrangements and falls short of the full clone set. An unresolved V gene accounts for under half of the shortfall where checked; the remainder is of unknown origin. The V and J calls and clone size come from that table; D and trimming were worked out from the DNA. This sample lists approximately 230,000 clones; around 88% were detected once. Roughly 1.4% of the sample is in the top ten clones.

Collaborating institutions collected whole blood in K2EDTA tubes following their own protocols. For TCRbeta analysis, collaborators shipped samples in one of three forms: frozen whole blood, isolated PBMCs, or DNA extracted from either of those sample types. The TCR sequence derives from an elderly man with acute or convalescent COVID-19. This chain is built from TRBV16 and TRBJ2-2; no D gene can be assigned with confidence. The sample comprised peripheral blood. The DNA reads TGTGCCAGCAGTCAGACCGGGGAGCTGTTTTTT. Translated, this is CASSQTGELFF.